Listed here are 31 T cell receptor beta chains from one sample, sequenced in a study of cytomegalovirus exposure and HLA in healthy donors. TCRdb keeps only in-frame clones here, not all; method: immunoSEQ multiplex PCR. The data show 200,000 to 250,000 clones, 87% seen once. The sequenced sample consisted of PBMCs. The receptor source for this set is a woman aged 18-29 years in good health and CMV-seropositive.

The chain has TRBV7-3 and TRBJ1-1; 7 nucleotides line up with TRBD1. With 5 bases clipped from V and 5 bases from J, the junction kept 8 bases outside the gene matches. This CDR3 has 14 residues. CDR1 and CDR2 from the germline V gene are SGHTA and FQGTGA. The CDR3 DNA is TGTGCCAGCAGCCCCGGACAGGACGGAACTGAAGCTTTCTTT. The encoded protein is CASSPGQDGTEAFF.

CDR3 DNA sequence: TGTGCCAGCAGCCCTGGACTAGCGGGAGGGCCAGTGGCCTACGAGCAGTACTTC. This encodes CASSPGLAGGPVAYEQYF. The rearrangement links TRBV5-6 to TRBJ2-7; 15 nucleotides align to TRBD2. Germline CDR1 SGHDT, CDR2 YYEEEE. V lost 4 bases and J lost 2; bases outside the gene matches: 10. There are 18 residues in the CDR3.

V usage is TRBV10-1 and J usage is TRBJ2-1; D not certain. Germline CDR1 is WNHNN and CDR2 is SYGVQD (reference sequence). This CDR3 comprises 16 residues. Trimming removed 4 bases from V and 0 bases from J, with 13 bases in between. The CDR3 DNA reads TGCGCCAGCAGTGCCCCCGGTGTCGTCTCCTACAATGAGCAGTTCTTC. It specifies CASSAPGVVSYNEQFF.

The chain carries TRBV9 and TRBJ2-2; the D is unclear. Trimming cost V 3 bases and J 1 base, with 4 bases left between them. This CDR3 contains 13 residues. The germline CDR1 and CDR2 sequences are SGDLS and YYNGEE. The CDR3 sequence is CASSAKNTGELFF. CDR3 DNA sequence: TGTGCCAGCAGCGCCAAGAACACCGGGGAGCTGTTTTTT.

The chain is built from TRBV6-5 and TRBJ1-1, with D unclear. V lost 5 bases and J lost 3, with 4 bases in between. This CDR3 contains 11 residues. From germline, CDR1 is MNHEY and CDR2 SVGAGI. CDR3 amino acids: CASSRYTEAFF. DNA for the CDR3: TGTGCCAGCAGTCGTTACACTGAAGCTTTCTTT.

This chain joins TRBV14 and TRBJ2-7; the D is unclear. This CDR3 region has 11 residues. Germline V gene lookup returns CDR1 SGHDN and CDR2 FVKESK. V was clipped by 5 bases and J by 3 bases, with 5 bases between them. The CDR3 reads CASSVDYEQYF. CDR3 sequence (DNA): TGTGCCAGCAGCGTAGACTACGAGCAGTACTTC.

This clone appeared once. The V gene is TRBV10-1, the J gene TRBJ2-5; TRBD2 aligns across 15 bases. V shed 2 bases, J shed 2 bases, and the junction held 3 bases outside the gene matches. This CDR3 comprises 17 residues. Germline values: CDR1 WNHNN, CDR2 SYGVQD (reference sequence). CDR3: CASSEGLAGGIQETQYF. CDR3 DNA sequence: TGCGCCAGCAGTGAGGGACTAGCGGGAGGGATTCAAGAGACCCAGTACTTC.

The genes are TRBV27 and TRBJ2-7; TRBD1 matches at 10 bases. Trimming cost V 5 bases and J 6 bases; bases outside gene matches: 4. Per germline, CDR1 MNHEY and CDR2 SMNVEV (reference sequence). The CDR3 spans 13 residues. For the CDR3, the DNA is TGTGCCAGCAGTCCGGGGACAGGGGCCGAGCAGTACTTC. Translated, it gives CASSPGTGAEQYF.

V and J are TRBV27 and TRBJ2-5; 7 bases are a match to TRBD2. The germline gives CDR1 MNHEY, CDR2 SMNVEV (reference sequence). This CDR3 comprises 13 residues. The V and J ends lost 9 bases and 5 bases, in that order; junction bases with no gene match: 9. The DNA for the CDR3 is TGTGCCAGTTCAATAGCGGGCGGGGAGACCCAGTACTTC. Translating it yields CASSIAGGETQYF.

This rearrangement joins TRBV19 to TRBJ2-7; 7 bases are a match to TRBD2. Per germline, CDR1 LNHDA and CDR2 SQIVND (reference sequence). The trim removed 5 bases at V and 0 bases at J, leaving 4 bases unmatched. This CDR3 has 14 amino acids. The CDR3 reads CASSVERGSYEQYF. Here the CDR3 DNA reads TGTGCCAGTAGTGTCGAGCGGGGCTCCTACGAGCAGTACTTC.

This sequence joins TRBV4-2 and TRBJ2-1; possible D gene TRBD1, 6 bases. CDR3 length: 17 residues. Germline assignment: CDR1 LGHNA and CDR2 YNFKEQ. V was clipped by 1 base and J by 0 bases, with 13 bases between them. The CDR3 protein is CASSQGGGSSSYNEQFF. CDR3 coding DNA: TGTGCCAGCAGCCAAGGAGGGGGTTCGAGCTCCTACAATGAGCAGTTCTTC.

V is TRBV19 and J is TRBJ2-7; TRBD1 matches 7 bases. From germline, CDR1 is LNHDA and CDR2 SQIVND (reference sequence). The CDR3 has 14 residues. V shed 2 bases and J 6 bases; nucleotides not matched to a gene: 7. The CDR3 is CASSIQGQLGEQYF. The CDR3 DNA sequence: TGTGCCAGTAGTATACAGGGACAGCTTGGCGAGCAGTACTTC.

The chain has TRBV27 and TRBJ2-1; TRBD2 matches 10 bases. CDR3 size: 17 residues. V gave up 5 bases and J gave up 0 bases; unmatched junction bases: 7. Germline V gene data show CDR1 as MNHEY and CDR2 as SMNVEV (reference sequence). The CDR3 is CASSVSGRASSYNEQFF. The CDR3 bases are TGTGCCAGCAGTGTAAGCGGGAGGGCCTCCTCCTACAATGAGCAGTTCTTC.

V is TRBV4-1 and J is TRBJ1-2; 8 positions match TRBD1. V dropped 2 bases and J dropped 8; count of bases not matched to a gene: 13. The CDR3 is 16 residues long. From germline, CDR1 is MGHRA and CDR2 YSYEKL. CDR3 sequence reads: CASSQPWTTGARGYTF. The CDR3 DNA sequence: TGCGCCAGCAGCCAACCTTGGACGACAGGGGCGAGAGGCTACACCTTC.

V is TRBV11-3 and J is TRBJ1-1; D remains unclear. Trimming removed 6 bases from V and 13 bases from J, with 24 bases in between. In germline, CDR1 is SGHNT, CDR2 YENEEA. The CDR3 length is 14 residues. This chain's CDR3 is CASRLDVWTEEVFF. CDR3 DNA sequence: TGTGCCAGCAGACTCGACGTGTGGACGGAGGAGGTTTTCTTT.

The chain has TRBV27 and TRBJ2-7, with 8 bases aligning to TRBD2. This CDR3 contains 15 residues. Looked up from germline, CDR1 is MNHEY and CDR2 is SMNVEV (reference sequence). J was trimmed by 4 bases and V by 4 bases; bases with no gene match: 9. The CDR3 loop is CASSSAGVTHYEQYF. CDR3 coding DNA: TGTGCCAGCAGTTCAGCGGGAGTCACTCATTACGAGCAGTACTTC.

The chain has TRBV27 and TRBJ1-2; 8 bases align to TRBD1. The CDR3 is 13 amino acids. CDR1 and CDR2 (germline): MNHEY, SMNVEV (reference sequence). V was clipped by 4 bases and J by 8 bases; unmatched bases: 6. CDR3 in DNA: TGTGCCAGCAGTTACCCAGGGGGCAGGGGCTACACCTTC. It encodes CASSYPGGRGYTF.

This CDR3 is CASSGTWQGGYGYTF. DNA of the CDR3: TGTGCCAGCAGCGGTACCTGGCAGGGGGGCTATGGCTACACCTTC. This sequence joins TRBV9 and TRBJ1-2, with TRBD1 matching over 7 bases. With 3 bases clipped from V and 4 bases from J, the junction kept 9 bases outside the gene matches. This CDR3 region has 15 residues. Germline CDR1 is SGDLS and CDR2 is YYNGEE.

The genes are TRBV6-5 and TRBJ1-4; TRBD1 might be the D (6 bases). Germline V gene lookup returns CDR1 MNHEY and CDR2 SVGAGI. This CDR3 comprises 16 residues. V gave up 0 bases and J gave up 4 bases, with 12 bases separating them. The CDR3 DNA reads TGTGCCAGCAGTTACTCCCCCAGGGGTAATAATGAAAAACTGTTTTTT. Its translation: CASSYSPRGNNEKLFF.

This sequence joins TRBV28 and TRBJ1-4; 9 bases are a match to TRBD1. The CDR3 runs 14 residues. The trim removed 5 bases at V and 7 bases at J, leaving 5 bases unmatched. CDR1 MDHEN and CDR2 SYDVKM come from the germline V gene. CDR3: CASSPTGQGEKLFF. CDR3 bases: TGTGCCAGCAGTCCGACGGGACAGGGTGAAAAACTGTTTTTT.

This sequence joins TRBV11-2 and TRBJ2-1, with 10 bases fitting TRBD2. The junction had 7 bases not matched to a gene; V was cut back by 5 bases and J by 15 bases. The CDR3 has 12 amino acids. CDR1 SGHAT and CDR2 FQNNGV come from the germline V gene. The CDR3 loop reads CASSASGRALFF. The CDR3 DNA is TGTGCCAGCAGCGCCAGCGGGAGGGCCTTGTTCTTC.

The chain carries TRBV27 and TRBJ1-2, with D unresolved. The length of the CDR3 is 14 residues. V shed 5 bases and J shed 0 bases, with 10 bases lying between them. Germline V lookup: CDR1 MNHEY, CDR2 SMNVEV (reference sequence). In nucleotides, the CDR3 is TGTGCCAGCAGTCCCCGGGGAGCTAACTATGGCTACACCTTC. The encoded protein is CASSPRGANYGYTF.

The chain links TRBV2 to TRBJ1-1, with D hard to call. The V and J ends lost 3 bases and 1 base respectively, with 15 bases between them. The germline CDR1 and CDR2 sequences are SNHLY and FYNNEI. The CDR3 totals 16 residues. CDR3 nucleotide sequence: TGTGCCAGCAGTGAGATAGCGGGGTTCAAGAACACTGAAGCTTTCTTT. As protein: CASSEIAGFKNTEAFF.

This clone occurred once. J is TRBJ2-7 and V is TRBV5-5, with TRBD1 matching over 7 bases. The CDR3 has 16 residues. V lost 2 bases and J lost 3; bases outside the gene matches: 11. Germline V gene sequence: CDR1 SGHKS, CDR2 YYEKEE (reference sequence). The DNA of the CDR3 is TGTGCCAGCAGCTTTTCGGACAGGTCTTTCGTCTACGAGCAGTACTTC. It specifies CASSFSDRSFVYEQYF. The complete variable domain, with remaining parts taken from reference TRBV5-5 and TRBJ2-7, reads DAGVTQSPTHLIKTRGQQVTLRCSPISGHKSVSWYQQVLGQGPQFIFQYYEKEERGRGNFPDRFSARQFPNYSSELNVNALLLGDSALYLCASSFSDRSFVYEQYFGPGTRLTVT.

The chain employs TRBV5-1 and TRBJ1-5, with D hard to call. This CDR3 has 15 amino acids. Germline lookup yields CDR1 SGHRS and CDR2 YFSETQ. The V end was cut by 6 bases, the J end by 5 bases, with 18 bases between. The CDR3, as DNA: TGCGCCAGCAAGGGAGGCGTAGGGCCGGATCAGCCCCAGCATTTT. The encoded protein is CASKGGVGPDQPQHF.

The chain employs TRBV5-1 and TRBJ2-7; 7 nucleotides match TRBD1. The CDR3 contains 15 residues. The V segment lost 7 bases and the J segment 6 bases; nucleotides outside the gene matches: 16. Germline V gene lookup returns CDR1 SGHRS and CDR2 YFSETQ. The CDR3: CASHRSGQGDSEQYF. The DNA for the CDR3 is TGCGCCAGCCACCGATCGGGGCAGGGGGATAGCGAGCAGTACTTC. The full variable domain, completed using reference TRBV5-1 and TRBJ2-7, is KAGVTQTPRYLIKTRGQQVTLSCSPISGHRSVSWYQQTPGQGLQFLFEYFSETQRNKGNFPGRFSGRQFSNSRSEMNVSTLELGDSALYLCASHRSGQGDSEQYFGPGTRLTVT.

The chain carries TRBV7-9 and TRBJ2-6, with TRBD2 matching 12 bases. The CDR3 is 18 residues long. Per germline, CDR1 SEHNR and CDR2 FQNEAQ (reference sequence). The ends lost 4 bases at V and 3 bases at J; junction bases unmatched: 7. The CDR3, as DNA: TGTGCCAGCAGCTCGACCCCTAGCGGGAGGGGTGGGGCCAACGTCCTGACTTTC. Encoded protein: CASSSTPSGRGGANVLTF.

V is TRBV10-1 and J is TRBJ2-1; 9 bases fit TRBD2. CDR3 length: 14 residues. From germline, CDR1 is WNHNN and CDR2 SYGVQD (reference sequence). Trimming at V came to 9 bases and at J to 2 bases, leaving 5 bases not matched to a gene. CDR3 coding DNA: TGCGCCAGAGGGGCGGGAGGGGCCTACAATGAGCAGTTCTTC. This codes for CARGAGGAYNEQFF.

The chain combines TRBV28 with TRBJ2-2; D is perhaps TRBD2 (5 bases). The CDR3 runs to 13 residues. Germline CDR1 reads MDHEN; CDR2 reads SYDVKM. Trimming cost V 8 bases and J 5 bases, with 12 bases left between them. In nucleotides, the CDR3 is TGTGCCAGCCAGGAGGATCCAACCGGGGAGCTGTTTTTT. This codes for CASQEDPTGELFF.

The chain couples TRBV19 to TRBJ2-7; TRBD1 matches at 10 bases. The CDR3 covers 16 residues. The germline gives CDR1 LNHDA, CDR2 SQIVND (reference sequence). V was pared by 1 base and J by 3 bases, with 6 bases of the junction left unmatched. The chain's CDR3 is CASSIGGGTGDYEQYF. The CDR3 DNA sequence: TGTGCCAGTAGTATAGGGGGGGGGACAGGGGACTACGAGCAGTACTTC. Supplemented by reference TRBV19 and TRBJ2-7, the full variable domain reads DGGITQSPKYLFRKEGQNVTLSCEQNLNHDAMYWYRQDPGQGLRLIYYSQIVNDFQKGDIAEGYSVSREKKESFPLTVTSAQKNPTAFYLCASSIGGGTGDYEQYFGPGTRLTVT.

The CDR3 DNA is TGTGCCAGCGGATTCAAGGGGCTGCGGAACAATGAGCAGTTCTTC. Protein product: CASGFKGLRNNEQFF. This rearrangement joins TRBV6-5 to TRBJ2-1; tentative D call: TRBD1 (5 bases). Germline CDR1 and CDR2: MNHEY and SVGAGI. V was clipped by 8 bases and J by 5 bases, with 19 bases between them. The CDR3 spans 15 residues.